This TCR beta chain derives from a study of blood T cell repertoires in COVID-19. Study-wide context: In each case, the material was cDNA or gDNA derived from T cells, B-cell-depleted T cells, or PBMCs.

V trimming: 2 bases; J trimming: 6 bases; junction bases outside the gene matches: 7. Germline CDR1 is MNHNY and CDR2 is SVGAGI (reference sequence). This CDR3 region has 15 residues. This clone occurred a few times. Produced via immunoSEQ multiplex PCR; TCRdb's table is partial and in-frame only. Altogether about half a million clones are present, 89% being singletons, with the ten largest covering about 1%. Enrolment of Seattle patients took place during active infection, and they were followed longitudinally. The chain uses TRBV6-6 and TRBJ2-1; TRBD2 matches 7 bases. Sequencing was carried out using peripheral blood. This receptor was taken from a man between 18 and 35 years old with COVID-19, enrolled during active disease. For the CDR3, the DNA is TGTGCCAGCAGTTACCCTCCGGGACTAACCAATGAGCAGTTCTTC. This translates into CASSYPPGLTNEQFF.